This T cell receptor (beta chain) emerged from a study of blood T cell repertoires in COVID-19. Study summary: PBMCs, B-cell-depleted T cells, or T cells provided the cDNA or gDNA that made up the material.

The V segment lost 3 bases and the J segment 0 bases; nucleotides outside the gene matches: 5. There are 18 residues in the CDR3. CDR1 and CDR2 from the germline V gene are LNHDA and SQIVND (reference sequence). Per the study methods: Scientists estimated how many nucleated cells there were by amplifying reference gene primers. The method was immunoSEQ multiplex PCR; TCRdb's version includes in-frame clones alone and lacks a portion of them. That table furnishes V, J and clone size, whereas the DNA furnished D and trimming. This table holds about 110,000 clones, approximately 88% found once. Sequences were obtained from peripheral blood. The chain recombines TRBV19 with TRBJ2-6, with 10 bases identical to TRBD1. This receptor was taken from a human donor in a cohort sampled during active COVID-19. CDR3 nucleotides: TGTGCCAGTAGTATGGGGACAGGGGTCTTCTCTGGGGCCAACGTCCTGACTTTC. This encodes CASSMGTGVFSGANVLTF.